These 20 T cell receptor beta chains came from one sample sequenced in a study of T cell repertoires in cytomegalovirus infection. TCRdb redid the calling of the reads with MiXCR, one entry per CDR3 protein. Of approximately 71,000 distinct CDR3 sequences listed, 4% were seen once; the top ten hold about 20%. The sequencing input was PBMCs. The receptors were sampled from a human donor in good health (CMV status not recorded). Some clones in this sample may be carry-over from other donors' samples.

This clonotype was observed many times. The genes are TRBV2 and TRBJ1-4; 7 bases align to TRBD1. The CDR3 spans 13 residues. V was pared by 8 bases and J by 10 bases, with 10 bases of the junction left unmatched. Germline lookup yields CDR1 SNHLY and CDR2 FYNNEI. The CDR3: CASERDSVGKLFF. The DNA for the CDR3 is TGTGCCAGCGAGCGGGACAGTGTGGGAAAACTGTTTTTT.

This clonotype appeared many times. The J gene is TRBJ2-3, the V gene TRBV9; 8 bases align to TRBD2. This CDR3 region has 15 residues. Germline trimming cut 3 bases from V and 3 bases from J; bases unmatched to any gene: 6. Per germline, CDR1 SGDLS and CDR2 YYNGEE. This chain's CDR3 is CASSAGSGGTDTQYF. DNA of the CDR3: TGTGCCAGCAGCGCCGGGAGCGGGGGTACAGATACGCAGTATTTT.

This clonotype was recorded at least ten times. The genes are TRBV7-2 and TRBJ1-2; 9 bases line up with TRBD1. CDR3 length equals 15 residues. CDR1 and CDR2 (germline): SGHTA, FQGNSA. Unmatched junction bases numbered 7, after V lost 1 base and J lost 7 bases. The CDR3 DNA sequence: TGTGCCAGCAGCTTAGGCGGGACAGGGTTTTCTGGCTACACCTTC. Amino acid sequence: CASSLGGTGFSGYTF.

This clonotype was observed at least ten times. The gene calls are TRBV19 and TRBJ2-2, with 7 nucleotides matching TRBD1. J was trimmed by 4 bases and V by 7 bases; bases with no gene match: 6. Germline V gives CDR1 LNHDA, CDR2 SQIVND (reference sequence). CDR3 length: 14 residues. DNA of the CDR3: TGTGCCAGTACCGACAGGGCGGCCACCGGGGAGCTGTTTTTT. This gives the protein CASTDRAATGELFF.

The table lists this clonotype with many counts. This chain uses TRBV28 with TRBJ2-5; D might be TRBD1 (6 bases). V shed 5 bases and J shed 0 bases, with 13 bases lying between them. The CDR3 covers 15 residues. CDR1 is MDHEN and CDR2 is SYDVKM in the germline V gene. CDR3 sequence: CASSAPGTHQETQYF. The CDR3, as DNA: TGTGCCAGCAGTGCGCCCGGGACACACCAAGAGACCCAGTACTTC.

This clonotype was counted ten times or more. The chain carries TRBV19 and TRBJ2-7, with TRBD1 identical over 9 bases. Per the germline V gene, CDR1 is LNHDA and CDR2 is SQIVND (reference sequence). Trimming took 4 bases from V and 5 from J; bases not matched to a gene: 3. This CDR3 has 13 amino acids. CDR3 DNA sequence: TGTGCCAGTAGTAACAGGGGGCTCAACGAGCAGTACTTC. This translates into CASSNRGLNEQYF.

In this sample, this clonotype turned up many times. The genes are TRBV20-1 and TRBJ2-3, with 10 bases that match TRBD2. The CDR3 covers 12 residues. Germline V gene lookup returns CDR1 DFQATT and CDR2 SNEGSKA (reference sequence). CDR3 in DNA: TGCAGAGCGGGGGGGCATACAGATACGCAGTATTTT. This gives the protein CRAGGHTDTQYF.

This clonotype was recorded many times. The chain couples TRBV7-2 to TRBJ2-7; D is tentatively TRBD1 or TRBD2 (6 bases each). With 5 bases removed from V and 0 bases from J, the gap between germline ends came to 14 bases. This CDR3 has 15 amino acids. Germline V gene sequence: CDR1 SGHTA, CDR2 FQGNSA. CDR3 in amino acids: CASSPRGPLSYEQYF. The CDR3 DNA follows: TGTGCCAGCAGCCCACGGGGGCCCCTCTCCTACGAGCAGTACTTC.

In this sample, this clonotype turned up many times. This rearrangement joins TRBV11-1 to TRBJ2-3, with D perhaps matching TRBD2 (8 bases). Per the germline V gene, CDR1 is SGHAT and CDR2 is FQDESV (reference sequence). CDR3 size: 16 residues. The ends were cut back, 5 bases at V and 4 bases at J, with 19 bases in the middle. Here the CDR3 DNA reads TGTGCCAGCAGCCCGGGAGGGGGCCGGCGACCAGATACGCAGTATTTT. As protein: CASSPGGGRRPDTQYF. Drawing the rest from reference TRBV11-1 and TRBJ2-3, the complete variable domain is EAEVAQSPRYKITEKSQAVAFWCDPISGHATLYWYRQILGQGPELLVQFQDESVVDDSQLPKDRFSAERLKGVDSTLKIQPAELGDSAMYLCASSPGGGRRPDTQYFGPGTRLTVL.

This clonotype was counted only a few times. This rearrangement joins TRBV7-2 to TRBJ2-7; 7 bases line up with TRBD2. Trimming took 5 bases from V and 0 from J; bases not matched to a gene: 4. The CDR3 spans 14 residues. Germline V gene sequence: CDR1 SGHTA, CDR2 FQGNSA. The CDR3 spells CASSPSGASYEQYF. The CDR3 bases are TGTGCCAGCAGCCCTAGCGGAGCCTCCTACGAGCAGTACTTC.

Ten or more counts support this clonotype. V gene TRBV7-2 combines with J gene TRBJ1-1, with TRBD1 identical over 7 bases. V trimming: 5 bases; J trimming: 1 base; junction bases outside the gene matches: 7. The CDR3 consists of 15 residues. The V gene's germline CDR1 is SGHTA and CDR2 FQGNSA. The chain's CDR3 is CASSRQGVSNTEAFF. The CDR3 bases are TGTGCCAGCAGCCGACAGGGAGTGTCGAACACTGAAGCTTTCTTT. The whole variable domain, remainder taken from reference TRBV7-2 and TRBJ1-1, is GAGVSQSPSNKVTEKGKDVELRCDPISGHTALYWYRQSLGQGLEFLIYFQGNSAPDKSGLPSDRFSAERTGGSVSTLTIQRTQQEDSAVYLCASSRQGVSNTEAFFGQGTRLTVV.

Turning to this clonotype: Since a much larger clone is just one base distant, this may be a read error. CDR3 residues: CARSLAQGRHSPLHF. For the CDR3, the DNA is TGTGCCAGGAGCTTAGCGCAGGGGCGGCATTCACCCCTCCACTTT. The chain uses TRBV7-8 and TRBJ1-6, with D maybe TRBD1 (6 bases). The CDR3 runs to 15 residues. Germline V CDR1 and CDR2: SGHVS, FQNEAQ.

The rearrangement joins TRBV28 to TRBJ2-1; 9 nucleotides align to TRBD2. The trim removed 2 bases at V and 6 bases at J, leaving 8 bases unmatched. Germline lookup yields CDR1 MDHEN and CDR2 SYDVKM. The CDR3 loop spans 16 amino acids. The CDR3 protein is CASSLRGLAGFNEQFF. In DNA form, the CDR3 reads TGTGCCAGCAGTTTAAGAGGTCTAGCGGGATTCAATGAGCAGTTCTTC.

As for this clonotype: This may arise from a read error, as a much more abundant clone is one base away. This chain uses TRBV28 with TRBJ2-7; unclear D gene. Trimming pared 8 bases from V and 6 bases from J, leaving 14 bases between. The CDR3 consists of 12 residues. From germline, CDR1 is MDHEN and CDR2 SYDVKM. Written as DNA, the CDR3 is TGTGCCAGCGAGACGAGGACCTGCGAGCAGTACTTC. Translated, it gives CASETRTCEQYF.

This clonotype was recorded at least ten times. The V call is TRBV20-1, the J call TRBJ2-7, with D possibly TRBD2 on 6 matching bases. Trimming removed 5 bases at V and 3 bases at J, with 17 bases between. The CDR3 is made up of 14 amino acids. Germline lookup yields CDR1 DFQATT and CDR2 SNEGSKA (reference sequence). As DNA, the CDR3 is TGCAGTGCTTCCACCGGGAGAAGAGGCTACGAGCAGTACTTC. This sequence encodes CSASTGRRGYEQYF.

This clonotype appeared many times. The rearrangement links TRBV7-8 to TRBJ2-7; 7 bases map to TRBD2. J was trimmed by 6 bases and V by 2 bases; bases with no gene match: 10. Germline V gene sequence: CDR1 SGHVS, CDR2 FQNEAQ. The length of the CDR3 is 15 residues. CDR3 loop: CASSLLGTKVGEQYF. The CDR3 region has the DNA TGTGCCAGCAGCTTACTCGGGACTAAGGTGGGCGAGCAGTACTTC.

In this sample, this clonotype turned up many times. The DNA for the CDR3 is TGTGCCAGCAGCTTCCAAGACAGGCCAATTAGGGGAGGCAATGAGCAGTTCTTC. Translation gives CASSFQDRPIRGGNEQFF. The chain recombines TRBV7-2 with TRBJ2-1; D is tentatively TRBD1 or TRBD2 (6 bases each). Trimming cost V 3 bases and J 6 bases, with 24 bases left between them. Germline lookup yields CDR1 SGHTA and CDR2 FQGNSA. This CDR3 has 18 residues.

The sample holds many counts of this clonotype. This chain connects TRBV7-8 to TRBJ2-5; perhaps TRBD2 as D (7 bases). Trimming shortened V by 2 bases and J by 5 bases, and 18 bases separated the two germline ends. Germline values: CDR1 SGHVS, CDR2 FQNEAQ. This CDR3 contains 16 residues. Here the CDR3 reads CASSLSRGAGLETQYF. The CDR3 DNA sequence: TGTGCCAGCAGCTTATCTCGGGGGGCCGGGTTGGAGACCCAGTACTTC.

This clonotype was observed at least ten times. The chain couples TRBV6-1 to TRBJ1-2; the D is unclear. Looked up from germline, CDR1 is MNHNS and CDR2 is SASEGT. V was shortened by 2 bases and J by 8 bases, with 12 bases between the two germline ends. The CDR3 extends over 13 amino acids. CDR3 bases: TGTGCCAGCAGTGAAAGTATGGGCCGAGGCTACACCTTC. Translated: CASSESMGRGYTF.

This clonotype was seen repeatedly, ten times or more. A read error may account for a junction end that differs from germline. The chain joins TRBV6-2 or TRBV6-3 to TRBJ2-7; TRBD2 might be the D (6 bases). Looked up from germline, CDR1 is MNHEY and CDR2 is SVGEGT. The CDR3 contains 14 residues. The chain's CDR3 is CASTPEGKFYAQYF. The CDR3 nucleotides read TGTGCCAGCACCCCGGAGGGGAAATTCTACGCGCAGTACTTC.